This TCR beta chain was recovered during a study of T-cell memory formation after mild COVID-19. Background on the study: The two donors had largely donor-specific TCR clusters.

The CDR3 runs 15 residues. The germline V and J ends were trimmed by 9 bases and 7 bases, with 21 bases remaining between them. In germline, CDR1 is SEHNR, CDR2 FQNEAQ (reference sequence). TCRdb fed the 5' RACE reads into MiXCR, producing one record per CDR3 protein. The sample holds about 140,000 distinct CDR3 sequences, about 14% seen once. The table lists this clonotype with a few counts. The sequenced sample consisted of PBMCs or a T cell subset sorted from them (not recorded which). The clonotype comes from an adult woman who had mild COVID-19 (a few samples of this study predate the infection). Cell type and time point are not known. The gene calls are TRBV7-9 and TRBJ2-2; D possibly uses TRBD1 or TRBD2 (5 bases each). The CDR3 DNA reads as TGTGCCAGTAGACTAAGGGCAGGGAGCATCGGGGAGCTGTTTTTT. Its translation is CASRLRAGSIGELFF.